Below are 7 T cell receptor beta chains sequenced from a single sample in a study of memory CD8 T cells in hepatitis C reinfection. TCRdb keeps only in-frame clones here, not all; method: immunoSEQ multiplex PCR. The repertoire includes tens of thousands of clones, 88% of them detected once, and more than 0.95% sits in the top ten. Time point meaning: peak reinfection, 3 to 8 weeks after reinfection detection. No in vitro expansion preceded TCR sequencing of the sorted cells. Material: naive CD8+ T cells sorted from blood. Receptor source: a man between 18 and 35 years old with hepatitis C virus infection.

CDR3 DNA: TGTGCCAGTAGTACGCCGGGACTAGGCCAATACGAGCAGTACTTC. Its translation: CASSTPGLGQYEQYF. The V gene is TRBV19, the J gene TRBJ2-7; 8 nucleotides agree with TRBD2. This CDR3 is built from 15 residues. Losses at the gene ends were 4 bases for V and 4 bases for J; bases not matched to a gene: 9. Germline loops: CDR1 LNHDA, CDR2 SQIVND (reference sequence).

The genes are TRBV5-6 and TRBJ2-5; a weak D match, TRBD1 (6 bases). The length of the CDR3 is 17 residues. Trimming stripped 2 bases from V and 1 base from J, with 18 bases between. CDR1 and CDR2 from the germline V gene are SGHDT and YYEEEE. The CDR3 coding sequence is TGTGCCAGCAGCTTTGGGACACCCGAGGGGAGCCAAGAGACCCAGTACTTC. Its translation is CASSFGTPEGSQETQYF. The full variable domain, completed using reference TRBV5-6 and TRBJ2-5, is DAGVTQSPTHLIKTRGQQVTLRCSPKSGHDTVSWYQQALGQGPQFIFQYYEEEERQRGNFPDRFSGHQFPNYSSELNVNALLLGDSALYLCASSFGTPEGSQETQYFGPGTRLLVL.

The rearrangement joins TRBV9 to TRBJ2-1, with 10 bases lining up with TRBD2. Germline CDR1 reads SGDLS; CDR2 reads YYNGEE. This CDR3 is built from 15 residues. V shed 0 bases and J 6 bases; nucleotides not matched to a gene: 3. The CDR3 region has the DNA TGTGCCAGCAGCGTAGAGAGCGGGAGGGCCAATGAGCAGTTCTTC. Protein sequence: CASSVESGRANEQFF.

CDR3 DNA sequence: TGTGCCAGCAGCCTGGGGAGCTACGAGCAGTACTTC. It codes for CASSLGSYEQYF. The chain carries TRBV7-9 and TRBJ2-7; D is possibly TRBD2 (5 bases). The CDR3 runs to 12 residues. The V and J ends lost 5 bases and 3 bases respectively, with 8 bases between them. The V gene's germline CDR1 is SEHNR and CDR2 FQNEAQ (reference sequence).

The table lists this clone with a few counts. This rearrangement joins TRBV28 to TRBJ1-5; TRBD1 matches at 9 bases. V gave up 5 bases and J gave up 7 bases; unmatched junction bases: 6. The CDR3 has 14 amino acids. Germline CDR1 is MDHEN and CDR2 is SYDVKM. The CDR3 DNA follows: TGTGCCAGCAGTCTCGGACAGGGGTACCAGCCCCAGCATTTT. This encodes CASSLGQGYQPQHF.

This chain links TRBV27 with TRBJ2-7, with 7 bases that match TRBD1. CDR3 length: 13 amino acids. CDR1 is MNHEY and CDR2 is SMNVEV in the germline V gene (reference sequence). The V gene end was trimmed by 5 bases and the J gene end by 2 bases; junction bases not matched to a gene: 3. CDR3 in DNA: TGTGCCAGCAGTAGGACAGGCACCTACGAGCAGTACTTC. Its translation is CASSRTGTYEQYF.

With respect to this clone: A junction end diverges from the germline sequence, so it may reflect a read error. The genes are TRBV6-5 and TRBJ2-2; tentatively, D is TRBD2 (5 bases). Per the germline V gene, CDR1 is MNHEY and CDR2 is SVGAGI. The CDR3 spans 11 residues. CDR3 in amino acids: CASSSTGELLF. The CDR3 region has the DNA TGTGCCAGCAGTTCCACCGGGGAGCTGCTTTTT.